A selection of T cell receptor beta chains follows, all from one sample in a study of vaccination and CD4 T cells after COVID-19. For these TCRs, the target antigens are not known. TCRdb re-derived calls from the PCR reads in MiXCR, one entry per CDR3 protein. In the table there are around 9,600 distinct CDR3 sequences, 51% of which are singletons. The specimen sequenced was CD4+ T cells from blood, cultured in vitro. Receptors originate from a human donor who had recovered from COVID-19. CDR3s include the opening cysteine and the closing phenylalanine or tryptophan. Only part of the rows carry a size: once, few, many, or a class if the clone is expanded.

V gene	clone size	CDR3 protein
TRBV6-2/TRBV6-3	few	CASTRDRGRLAARYNEQFF
TRBV6-1	medium-sized	CASSTRAGPQHF
TRBV10-1	few	CAPGTDTQYF
TRBV15	few	CATSRAGYDTGELFF
TRBV20-1	few	CSADTGRSRNTEAFF
TRBV11-1	.	CASSPGLAGATGELFF
TRBV12-3/TRBV12-4	.	CASSLSGTNTIYF
TRBV29-1	.	CSVSTGGTQYF
TRBV14	.	CASSQGGYGYTF
TRBV15	.	CTTSRGQFAEAFF
TRBV6-2/TRBV6-3	.	CASSIQGAQYNEQFF
TRBV6-2/TRBV6-3	.	CASSYPGTGTGNTIYF
TRBV20-1	.	CSARDLGQGSNQPQHF
TRBV20-1	few	CSARLAVQETQYF
TRBV12-3/TRBV12-4	.	CASSLGVGMGGYTF
TRBV20-1	.	CSAPSPRTVHEQYF
TRBV2	.	CASSGDNYEQYF
TRBV7-3	.	CASSLDGSSYNEQFF
TRBV30	.	CARSAGRETQYF
TRBV19	.	CASSIGGASGAQETQYF
TRBV10-1	few	CASSGGGSHQPQHF
TRBV20-1	.	CSAHPDGNTEAFF
TRBV5-3	few	CASSRTGTRYEQYF
TRBV28	.	CASSRDQPQHF
TRBV7-2	.	CASSLLSGPGPQHF
TRBV20-1	.	CSARDPRQGGEKLFF
TRBV19	.	CASSPGGTVTGELFF
TRBV19	few	CASSIRGGGGYTF
TRBV6-5	.	CASSSGHYGYTF
TRBV19	few	CASSIRGGDTEAFF
TRBV12-3/TRBV12-4	.	CASSLAVSTDTQYF
TRBV7-2	few	CASSLDTLAKNIQYF
TRBV7-9	.	CASTLVGRANPGELFF
TRBV29-1	.	CSVEDGGARGYTF
TRBV7-9	.	CASSLVGHGETQYF
TRBV7-2	.	CASGRGAGYNEQFF
TRBV5-1	.	CASSTTGQGKNYEQYF